The clone carrying this T cell receptor (beta chain) has more than one count but fewer than ten. As yet, its antigen is unknown. cDNA molecules carried unique molecular identifiers, and template switching added a universal primer site. TCRdb processed the 5' RACE reads anew with MiXCR; each CDR3 protein has one entry. The table lists about 660,000 distinct CDR3 sequences, roughly 8% of them singletons, with around 0.98% in the top ten. Trimming took 0 bases from V and 8 from J; bases not matched to a gene: 3. Germline V CDR1 and CDR2: SEHNR, FQNEAQ (reference sequence). This CDR3 region has 15 residues. This sample was included in a study of identical twins. Points from the study as a whole: Zero-insertion analyses could be partly confounded by invariant MAIT and iNKT cells. It was cross-sectional statistical analysis, not following the same donors, that the conclusions relied on.

In addition, the sample was reused for a study of yellow fever vaccine responses in identical twins.

The gene calls are TRBV7-9 and TRBJ2-1; TRBD2 aligns across 11 bases. The sequenced sample was PBMCs. The TCR originated in a woman between 18 and 30 years old in good health. Here the CDR3 reads CASSLATSGIDEQFF. In DNA, the CDR3 is TGTGCCAGCAGCTTAGCGACTAGCGGGATCGATGAGCAGTTCTTC.